This TCR beta chain was sequenced during a study of blood T cells in healthy people across ages (dated by TCRdb to the mid-2010s). Background on the whole study: Template switching captured roughly one uniquely barcoded TCR beta cDNA molecule per two T cells in model experiments. For two donors (one aged 18 to 30 and one aged 80 or older), the study analyzed two additional independent replicas of 1 million unique cDNA reads from the same blood draw. Four age groups were formed from the donors: young (average about 17 years), middle-aged (around 40), aged (under 70) and long-lived (about 75). The study measured age-related changes in TCR beta repertoire diversity using deep sequencing normalized with unique cDNA molecular identifiers.

As for this clonotype: The clone's antigen remains unknown. Base quality data are lacking; no much larger clone is found one base away.

Preparation of the library involved 5' RACE. The reads were generated on an Illumina HiSeq 2500. A second PCR of roughly 6 to 12 cycles was run with a J-beta primer mix and a sample-barcoded 5' primer. Each TCR beta cDNA molecule received a unique molecular identifier from a template-switch 5' adaptor carrying 12 random nucleotides. At least 2.5 million CDR3-containing paired-end reads were obtained from each sample. The Mint cDNA synthesis kit, primed by a TRBC-specific oligonucleotide, was used to synthesize first-strand cDNA from all RNA. All cDNA was treated with uracil-DNA glycosylase and then went through a first 18-cycle PCR with the universal primers M1SS and BC2_uni_R. The study's own analysis went as follows. For normalization, 1 million high-quality reads, each with a distinct molecular identifier, were randomly selected from each sample. Instead of being binned into consensus sequences, reads with shared molecular identifiers were discarded. MiTCR, set to a Q25 quality threshold and the strictest error-elimination algorithm, was used for CDR3 identification, clonotype clustering and error correction. Lower-bound total TCR beta diversity was estimated with a nonparametric unseen species model using Euler transformation. TCRdb reprocessing: public reads trimmed at Q25 with fastp, clones called with MiXCR, in-frame beta chains kept. Every CDR3 protein is listed once, alongside the most common genes and DNA of its rows. The V and J calls here are based on TCRdb, not the publication. For this sample there are roughly 800,000 distinct CDR3 sequences; 20% to 30% appear just once. The ten largest account for 9.4% of the sample.

The donors were roughly 39 Caucasian individuals from Russia, aged roughly 6 to 90 years, who were systemically healthy. Approximately 11 milliliters of peripheral blood were drawn from each donor into EDTA-treated Vacutainer tubes. Ficoll-Paque density-gradient centrifugation was used to isolate PBMCs, with at least 7 million obtained per sample. Total RNA, at least 6 micrograms per sample, was extracted from PBMCs with Trizol reagent. For every donor, flow cytometry on a PBMC aliquot measured the percentage of naive CD45RAhigh/CD27high T cells. General conclusions and limits of the study: Because profiling used bulk unsorted PBMCs, naive and antigen-experienced compartments could not be compared conclusively. Estimates of total diversity based on one million sequenced T cells were considered lower bounds and underestimates. Compared with the aged group, the long-lived group had more naive CD4+ T cells, fewer expanded clones and increased TCR diversity, a pattern suggesting age selection. There was a strong correlation between observed TCR beta diversity and the percentage of naive T cells measured by flow cytometry. The CMV infection status of donors was not known, potentially confounding age-related changes in expanded clonotypes. As age increased, observed TCR beta diversity per million T cells dropped in a roughly linear way, and a significant reduction was already evident by age 40.

Reading the germline V gene (reference sequence) gives CDR1 SEHNR and CDR2 FQNEAQ. The V end gives up 8 bases and the J end 4 bases, leaving 16 bases in the junction not matched to a gene. The CDR3 sequence holds 16 residues, the cysteine and phenylalanine included. The DNA shown is the 48-base CDR3, in frame from base 1. The sample was also linked to a second study, of T cells of mothers and their children. The second study reports: Nine systemically healthy Caucasian individuals, comprising three mothers and their six children, were included as donors. cDNA synthesis used all of the extracted RNA, with around 1.4 ug of RNA in each 15 ul reaction. In the second PCR, the M1S primer introduced both the sample barcodes and 2-4 random nucleotides. Over 10 million TCR beta CDR3 reads came from each mother, compared with 3.3 million or so reads from each child. Thymic selection shapes the output of TCR recombination in a similar way in related and unrelated pairs, and inherited differences have a minor effect. Normalized repertoire overlap was always found to be slightly, but never significantly, higher in related mother-child pairs than in unrelated mother-child pairs. With a sensitivity of roughly 93 clones per million clonotypes, no persistent microchimeric T cell clones were detected. The study used deep NGS to compare TCR beta repertoires of mothers and children, seeking features distinguishing related mother-child pairs from unrelated individuals. On average, the children were 11 +/- 4 years old, while the mothers were roughly 36 +/- 4 years old. After adapter ligation was performed with NEBNext reagents, the libraries were sequenced on an Illumina HiSeq 2000 with 100+100 nt paired-end reads. To prevent cross-contamination, the mother and child libraries were prepared one month apart and sequenced in separate runs. For each donor, somewhere between roughly 450,000 and 2,000,000 distinct TCR beta clonotypes were identified. Naive TCR beta clonotypes were estimated from low-frequency clonotypes matched to each donor's FACS-determined naive share, without sorting.

The rearranged segments are TRBV7-9 and TRBJ2-5, with TRBD2 identical over 7 junction bases. The TCR sequence derives from a boy between 10 and 17 years old in good health. The specimen sequenced was blood. The CDR3 in this case is CASGLATGGKGETQYF. In nucleotide form, the sequence is TGTGCCAGCGGTCTCGCAACGGGGGGTAAGGGAGAGACCCAGTACTTC.